This T cell receptor (beta chain) appears in the sequencing data of a study of blood T cells in healthy people across ages. A sample-barcoded 5' primer and a J-beta primer mix were used in a second PCR of about 7 to 12 cycles. Template switching added a 12-random-nucleotide identifier to every cDNA molecule. Individual samples furnished no less than 3 million CDR3-containing paired-end reads apiece. TCRdb re-called the 5' RACE reads with MiXCR, one entry per CDR3 protein. The table records approximately 2,000,000 distinct CDR3 sequences, about two fifths of them present only once. The germline CDR1 and CDR2 sequences are MNHEY and SVGEGT. Trimming removed 7 bases from V and 3 bases from J; junction bases left unmatched: 13. This CDR3 has 17 amino acids. The amount of total RNA extracted per sample was at least 5 micrograms.

The receptor comes from a human donor in good health. J is TRBJ2-1 and V is TRBV6-2 or TRBV6-3; 9 nucleotides line up with TRBD2. The specimen sequenced was blood. The CDR3 DNA reads as TGTGCCAGCAAACATTACCTCCAGCGGGGGGACTACAATGAGCAGTTCTTC. This sequence encodes CASKHYLQRGDYNEQFF.